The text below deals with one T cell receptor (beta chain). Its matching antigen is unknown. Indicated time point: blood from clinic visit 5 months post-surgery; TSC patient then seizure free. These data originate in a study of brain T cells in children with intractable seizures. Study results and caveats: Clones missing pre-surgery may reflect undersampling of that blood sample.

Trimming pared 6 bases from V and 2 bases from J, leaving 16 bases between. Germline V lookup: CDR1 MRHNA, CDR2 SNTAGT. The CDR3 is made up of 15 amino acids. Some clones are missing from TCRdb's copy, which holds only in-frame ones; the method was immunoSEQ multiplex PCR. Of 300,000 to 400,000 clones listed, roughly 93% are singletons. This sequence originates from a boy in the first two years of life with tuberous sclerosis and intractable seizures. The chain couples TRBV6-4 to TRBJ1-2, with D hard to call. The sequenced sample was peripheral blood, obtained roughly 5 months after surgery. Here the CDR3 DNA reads TGTGCCAGCAGCCCCACCGGGTCGGGAAACTATGGCTACACCTTC. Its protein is CASSPTGSGNYGYTF.